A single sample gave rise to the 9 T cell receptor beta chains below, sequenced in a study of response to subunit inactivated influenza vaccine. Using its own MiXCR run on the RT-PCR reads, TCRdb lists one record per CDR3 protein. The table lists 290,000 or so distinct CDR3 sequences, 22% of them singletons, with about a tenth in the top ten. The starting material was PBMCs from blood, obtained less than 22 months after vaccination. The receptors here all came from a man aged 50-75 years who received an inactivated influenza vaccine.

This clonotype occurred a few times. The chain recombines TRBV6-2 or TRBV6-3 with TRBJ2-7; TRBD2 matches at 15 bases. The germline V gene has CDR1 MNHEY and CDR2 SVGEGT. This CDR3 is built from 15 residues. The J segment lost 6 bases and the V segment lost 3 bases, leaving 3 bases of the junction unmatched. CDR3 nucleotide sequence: TGTGCCAGCAGTTATTTGGGACTAGCGGGAGGCGAGCAGTACTTC. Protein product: CASSYLGLAGGEQYF.

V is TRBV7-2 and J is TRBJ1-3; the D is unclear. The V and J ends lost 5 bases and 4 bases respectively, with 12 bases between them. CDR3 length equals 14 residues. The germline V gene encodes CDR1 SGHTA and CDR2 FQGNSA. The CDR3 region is CASSPVGSGNTIYF. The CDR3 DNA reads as TGTGCCAGCAGCCCAGTTGGCTCCGGAAACACCATATATTTT.

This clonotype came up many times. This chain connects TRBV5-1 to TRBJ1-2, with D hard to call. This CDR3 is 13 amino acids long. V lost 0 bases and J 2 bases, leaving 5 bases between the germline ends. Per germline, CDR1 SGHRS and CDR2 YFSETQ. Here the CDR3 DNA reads TGCGCCAGCAGCTTGGGAGCCAACTATGGCTACACCTTC. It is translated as CASSLGANYGYTF.

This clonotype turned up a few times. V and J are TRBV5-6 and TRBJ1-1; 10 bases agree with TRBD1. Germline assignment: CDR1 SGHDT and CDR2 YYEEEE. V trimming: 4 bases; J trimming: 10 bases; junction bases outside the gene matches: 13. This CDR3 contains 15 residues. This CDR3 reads CASSATGTGVYRAFF. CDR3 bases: TGTGCCAGCAGCGCTACCGGGACAGGGGTATACAGAGCTTTCTTT. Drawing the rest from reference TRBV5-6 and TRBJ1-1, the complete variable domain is DAGVTQSPTHLIKTRGQQVTLRCSPKSGHDTVSWYQQALGQGPQFIFQYYEEEERQRGNFPDRFSGHQFPNYSSELNVNALLLGDSALYLCASSATGTGVYRAFFGQGTRLTVV.

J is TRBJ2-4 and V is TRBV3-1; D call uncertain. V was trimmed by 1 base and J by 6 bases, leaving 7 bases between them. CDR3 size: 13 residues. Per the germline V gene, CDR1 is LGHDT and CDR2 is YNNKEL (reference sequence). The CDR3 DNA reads TGTGCCAGCAGCCAAGTAACAGCAAACATTCAGTACTTC. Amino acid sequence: CASSQVTANIQYF.

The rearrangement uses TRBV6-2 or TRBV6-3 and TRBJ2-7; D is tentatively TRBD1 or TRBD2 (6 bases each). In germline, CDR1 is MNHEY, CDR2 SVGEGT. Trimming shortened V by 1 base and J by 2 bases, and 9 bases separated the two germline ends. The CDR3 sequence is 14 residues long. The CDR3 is CASSYYGGAYEQYF. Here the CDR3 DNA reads TGTGCCAGCAGTTACTACGGGGGCGCCTACGAGCAGTACTTC.

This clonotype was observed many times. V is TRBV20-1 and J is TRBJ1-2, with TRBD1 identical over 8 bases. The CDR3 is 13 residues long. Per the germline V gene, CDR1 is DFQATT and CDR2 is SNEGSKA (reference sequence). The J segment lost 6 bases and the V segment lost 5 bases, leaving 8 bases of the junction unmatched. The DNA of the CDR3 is TGCAGTGCTCAAACAGGGGGTGGGAATGGCTACACCTTC. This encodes CSAQTGGGNGYTF.

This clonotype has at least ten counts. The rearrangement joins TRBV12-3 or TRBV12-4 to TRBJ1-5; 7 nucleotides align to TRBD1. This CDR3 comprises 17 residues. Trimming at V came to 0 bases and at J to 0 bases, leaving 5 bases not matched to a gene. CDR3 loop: CASSLATGIYSNQPQHF. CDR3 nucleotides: TGTGCCAGCAGTTTAGCGACAGGGATTTATAGCAATCAGCCCCAGCATTTT.

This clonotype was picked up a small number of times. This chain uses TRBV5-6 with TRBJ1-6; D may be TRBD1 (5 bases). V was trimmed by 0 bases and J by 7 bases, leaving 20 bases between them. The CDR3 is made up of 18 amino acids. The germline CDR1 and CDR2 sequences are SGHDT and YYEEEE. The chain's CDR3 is CASSLARMFRTHNSPLHF. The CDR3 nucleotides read TGTGCCAGCAGCTTGGCCCGGATGTTCCGGACACACAATTCACCCCTCCACTTT. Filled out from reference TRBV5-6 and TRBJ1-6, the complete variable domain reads DAGVTQSPTHLIKTRGQQVTLRCSPKSGHDTVSWYQQALGQGPQFIFQYYEEEERQRGNFPDRFSGHQFPNYSSELNVNALLLGDSALYLCASSLARMFRTHNSPLHFGNGTRLTVT.